Following are 19 T cell receptor beta chains from one sample sequenced in a study of blood T cell repertoires in COVID-19. The table came from immunoSEQ multiplex PCR; TCRdb's copy has only in-frame clones and leaves some out. Of fewer than 350,000 clones listed, around 90% are singletons. Sequencing used PBMCs or T cells enriched from blood (not recorded which). The receptors here all came from a woman aged 18 to 35 with acute COVID-19.

The chain employs TRBV30 and TRBJ2-5; D may be TRBD2 (5 bases). CDR3 size: 11 residues. Germline lookup yields CDR1 GTSNPN and CDR2 SVGIG (reference sequence). The ends were cut back, 3 bases at V and 7 bases at J, with 9 bases in the middle. CDR3: CAWRGGGTQYF. In DNA, the CDR3 is TGTGCCTGGAGGGGCGGAGGGACCCAGTACTTC.

The DNA for the CDR3 is TGTGCCAGCAGCTTGGGGGGCGCGGGGTATGGCTACACCTTC. This sequence encodes CASSLGGAGYGYTF. V gene TRBV5-4 combines with J gene TRBJ1-2, with a weak D call TRBD1 (5 bases). V was clipped by 0 bases and J by 5 bases, with 11 bases between them. The CDR3 totals 14 residues. Germline V gene data show CDR1 as SGHNT and CDR2 as YYREEE (reference sequence). The full variable domain, rest sourced from reference TRBV5-4 and TRBJ1-2, is ETGVTQSPTHLIKTRGQQVTLRCSSQSGHNTVSWYQQALGQGPQFIFQYYREEENGRGNFPPRFSGLQFPNYSSELNVNALELDDSALYLCASSLGGAGYGYTFGSGTRLTVV.

The V gene is TRBV10-3, the J gene TRBJ2-7, with 7 bases lining up with TRBD2. The CDR3 runs 14 residues. CDR1 is ENHRY and CDR2 is SYGVKD in the germline V gene. V lost 11 bases to trimming and J lost 4 bases; unmatched junction nucleotides: 14. CDR3 amino acids: CASTERDGLYEQYF. The CDR3 DNA sequence: TGTGCCTCAACGGAGCGGGATGGACTTTACGAGCAGTACTTC.

This clone was recorded a few times. This chain links TRBV27 with TRBJ2-7, with 9 bases matching TRBD2. Germline CDR1 and CDR2: MNHEY and SMNVEV (reference sequence). Losses at the gene ends were 2 bases for V and 2 bases for J; bases not matched to a gene: 7. The CDR3 contains 16 residues. The CDR3 spells CASSLPMREGAYEQYF. Here the CDR3 DNA reads TGTGCCAGCAGTTTACCTATGCGGGAGGGGGCCTACGAGCAGTACTTC.

This clone has a handful of counts. The chain couples TRBV3-1 (or the pseudogene TRBV3-2) to TRBJ2-2; 9 bases are a match to TRBD2. CDR1 is LGHDT, CDR2 YNNKEL, per germline (reference sequence). This CDR3 is built from 17 residues. The V segment lost 0 bases and the J segment 1 base; nucleotides outside the gene matches: 3. The CDR3, as DNA: TGTGCCAGCAGCCAAGATTTACTAGCGGGGAACACCGGGGAGCTGTTTTTT. It encodes CASSQDLLAGNTGELFF.

This clone was picked up a small number of times. In the same sample, other DNA sequences code for this CDR3. The CDR3 spells CASSLQGSNQPQHF. DNA for the CDR3: TGTGCCAGCAGCCTACAGGGCAGCAATCAGCCCCAGCATTTT. This sequence joins TRBV3-1 (or the pseudogene TRBV3-2) and TRBJ1-5; D may be TRBD1 (6 bases). Germline CDR1 is LGHDT and CDR2 is YNNKEL (reference sequence). Trimming removed 4 bases from V and 1 base from J, with 8 bases in between. This CDR3 region has 14 residues.

This chain links TRBV7-9 with TRBJ2-1; the D is unclear. CDR1 is SEHNR, CDR2 FQNEAQ, per germline (reference sequence). The CDR3 contains 14 residues. Trimming removed 5 bases at V and 10 bases at J, with 18 bases between. CDR3 DNA: TGTGCCAGCAGCCCCAACTTTCTGCTCGGGGAGCAGTTCTTC. Translated, it gives CASSPNFLLGEQFF. Looking up the rest from reference TRBV7-9 and TRBJ2-1 gives the full variable domain: DTGVSQNPRHKITKRGQNVTFRCDPISEHNRLYWYRQTLGQGPEFLTYFQNEAQLEKSRLLSDRFSAERPKGSFSTLEIQRTEQGDSAMYLCASSPNFLLGEQFFGPGTRLTVL.

This clone was observed once. The V and J genes are TRBV7-3 and TRBJ2-3; 11 positions agree with TRBD2. Germline loops: CDR1 SGHTA, CDR2 FQGTGA. The CDR3 is 15 amino acids. V lost 1 base and J lost 4; bases outside the gene matches: 1. CDR3: CASSLNSGRADTQYF. CDR3 sequence (DNA): TGTGCCAGCAGCTTAAATAGCGGGAGGGCAGATACGCAGTATTTT.

The rearrangement joins TRBV6-5 to TRBJ2-2; D gene unclear. V was clipped by 5 bases and J by 0 bases, with 10 bases between them. Germline CDR1 and CDR2: MNHEY and SVGAGI. CDR3 length equals 15 residues. This CDR3 reads CASSNYRANTGELFF. Here the CDR3 DNA reads TGTGCCAGCAGTAACTATCGAGCGAACACCGGGGAGCTGTTTTTT.

The V and J genes are TRBV3-1 (or the pseudogene TRBV3-2) and TRBJ2-7, with no clear D. V lost 1 base and J 6 bases, leaving 19 bases between the germline ends. The CDR3 has 16 amino acids. Germline loops: CDR1 LGHDT, CDR2 YNNKEL (reference sequence). CDR3 sequence: CASSQGPASWAREQYF. For the CDR3, the DNA is TGTGCCAGCAGCCAAGGCCCCGCAAGCTGGGCACGCGAGCAGTACTTC.

The chain is built from TRBV3-1 (or the pseudogene TRBV3-2) and TRBJ2-3; 7 bases align to TRBD2. Germline V gene lookup returns CDR1 LGHDT and CDR2 YNNKEL (reference sequence). V trimming: 4 bases; J trimming: 5 bases; junction bases outside the gene matches: 15. This CDR3 contains 17 residues. The CDR3 spells CASSPKKTSRNKDTQYF. The CDR3 DNA reads TGTGCCAGCAGCCCAAAAAAGACTAGCCGGAACAAAGATACGCAGTATTTT.

The chain has TRBV30 and TRBJ1-6; unclear D gene. The CDR3 has 13 amino acids. Trimming removed 6 bases at V and 0 bases at J, with 6 bases between. The germline CDR1 and CDR2 sequences are GTSNPN and SVGIG (reference sequence). CDR3 amino acids: CACYSSYNSPLHF. The CDR3 DNA reads as TGTGCCTGTTACAGCTCCTATAATTCACCCCTCCACTTT.

The gene calls are TRBV2 and TRBJ2-3, with 10 nucleotides matching TRBD1. V lost 7 bases to trimming and J lost 4 bases; unmatched junction nucleotides: 5. Germline V lookup: CDR1 SNHLY, CDR2 FYNNEI. The CDR3 loop spans 14 amino acids. Here the CDR3 reads CASTWGQGSDTQYF. DNA of the CDR3: TGTGCCAGCACTTGGGGACAGGGGTCAGATACGCAGTATTTT.

V is TRBV28 and J is TRBJ2-6; D call uncertain. The CDR3 length is 14 residues. The V end lost 8 bases, the J end lost 0 bases, and 8 bases lay between the germline ends. CDR1 MDHEN and CDR2 SYDVKM come from the germline V gene. The CDR3 reads CASHLSSGANVLTF. The CDR3 bases are TGTGCCAGCCATTTGAGCTCTGGGGCCAACGTCCTGACTTTC.

V usage is TRBV3-1 (or the pseudogene TRBV3-2) and J usage is TRBJ2-7, with D unresolved. V gave up 0 bases and J gave up 2 bases, with 8 bases separating them. This CDR3 has 14 residues. Germline lookup yields CDR1 LGHDT and CDR2 YNNKEL (reference sequence). DNA for the CDR3: TGTGCCAGCAGCCAAGAAGTGCAGACCTACGAGCAGTACTTC. Its protein is CASSQEVQTYEQYF.

In this sample, this clone turned up a few times. The rearrangement links TRBV24-1 to TRBJ1-2, with D possibly being TRBD1 (5 bases). The CDR3 length is 14 residues. The V and J ends lost 1 base and 7 bases respectively, with 12 bases between them. CDR1 is KGHDR and CDR2 is SFDVKD in the germline V gene. Here the CDR3 DNA reads TGTGCCACCAGTGATTTTACGGGGGAGAGTGGCTACACCTTC. Translation: CATSDFTGESGYTF.

This rearrangement joins TRBV7-2 to TRBJ1-2; TRBD1 aligns across 10 bases. This CDR3 has 15 amino acids. The V segment lost 4 bases and the J segment 4 bases; nucleotides outside the gene matches: 6. Germline lookup yields CDR1 SGHTA and CDR2 FQGNSA. CDR3 region: CASSSRQGASYGYTF. Written as DNA, the CDR3 is TGTGCCAGCAGCTCTCGACAGGGGGCGAGCTATGGCTACACCTTC.

The J gene is TRBJ2-5, the V gene TRBV5-4; perhaps TRBD2 as D (6 bases). V lost 0 bases, J lost 1 base, and 7 bases lay in between. In germline, CDR1 is SGHNT, CDR2 YYREEE (reference sequence). This CDR3 contains 14 residues. The CDR3 region has the DNA TGTGCCAGCAGCTTGGTAGCGGCCCAAGAGACCCAGTACTTC. Protein: CASSLVAAQETQYF. The whole variable domain, filled in from reference TRBV5-4 and TRBJ2-5, reads ETGVTQSPTHLIKTRGQQVTLRCSSQSGHNTVSWYQQALGQGPQFIFQYYREEENGRGNFPPRFSGLQFPNYSSELNVNALELDDSALYLCASSLVAAQETQYFGPGTRLLVL.

This clone showed up just once. The V call is TRBV5-1, the J call TRBJ2-1, with TRBD1 matching 9 bases. The CDR3 runs to 15 residues. J lost 7 bases, V lost 2 bases, and 7 bases had no gene match. Looked up from germline, CDR1 is SGHRS and CDR2 is YFSETQ. CDR3 nucleotide sequence: TGCGCCAGCAGCTTAACAGGGGGCGCGGGGAATGAGCAGTTCTTC. As protein: CASSLTGGAGNEQFF.